This T cell receptor beta chain was identified during a study of cytomegalovirus exposure and HLA in healthy donors. Study summary: The study placed 80% to 90% of its 398 genotyped donors in the Caucasian-associated ancestry cluster.

Study-wide points: TCR beta V- and J-gene trimming, according to a later analysis, was linked to a missense DCLRE1C variant. Follow-up analysis seemed to connect common viral pathogens with several of the most significant clusters identified. An ancestry cluster, one associated with Asian ancestry, reportedly showed fewer N-insertions than the approximately 720-donor mean in a later analysis.

The CDR3 is 18 residues long. CDR1 is MGHRA and CDR2 is YSYEKL in the germline V gene. Trimming removed 1 base from V and 5 bases from J, with 21 bases in between. PCR involved 60 Vbeta and 13 Jbeta primers. Method: immunoSEQ multiplex PCR; TCRdb's copy keeps in-frame clones and lacks some. In total, the table holds 150,000 to 200,000 clones. As concerns this clone: Antigen specificity is unknown.

This clonotype originated in a woman between 55 and 75 years old in good health and CMV-seronegative. Input material: PBMCs. This chain uses TRBV4-1 with TRBJ2-1; weak D call: TRBD2 (5 bases). The CDR3 nucleotides read TGCGCCAGCAGCCAAGCAAGAACTAGTTATATGACGGACAATGAGCAGTTCTTC. Protein sequence: CASSQARTSYMTDNEQFF.